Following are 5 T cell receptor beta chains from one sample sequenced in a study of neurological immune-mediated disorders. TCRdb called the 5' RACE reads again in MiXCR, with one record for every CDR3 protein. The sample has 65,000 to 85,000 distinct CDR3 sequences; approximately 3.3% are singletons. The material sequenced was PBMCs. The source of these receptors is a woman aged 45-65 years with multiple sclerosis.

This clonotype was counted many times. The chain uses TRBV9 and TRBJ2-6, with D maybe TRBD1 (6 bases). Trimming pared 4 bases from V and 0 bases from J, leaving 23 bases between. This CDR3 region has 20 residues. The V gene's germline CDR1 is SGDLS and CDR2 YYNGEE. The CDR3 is CASSKQPPTGHYSGANVLTF. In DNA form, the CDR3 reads TGTGCCAGCAGCAAACAGCCTCCGACAGGTCACTACTCTGGGGCCAACGTCCTGACTTTC.

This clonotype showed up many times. CDR3 coding DNA: TGCGCCAGCAGCGCCAGACTAGCGGGGCACACAGATACGCAGTATTTT. Residues: CASSARLAGHTDTQYF. This sequence joins TRBV5-1 and TRBJ2-3, with 11 bases fitting TRBD2. V shed 4 bases, J shed 2 bases, and the junction held 6 bases outside the gene matches. The CDR3 is 16 amino acids. Germline loops: CDR1 SGHRS, CDR2 YFSETQ. The complete variable domain, with remaining parts taken from reference TRBV5-1 and TRBJ2-3, reads KAGVTQTPRYLIKTRGQQVTLSCSPISGHRSVSWYQQTPGQGLQFLFEYFSETQRNKGNFPGRFSGRQFSNSRSEMNVSTLELGDSALYLCASSARLAGHTDTQYFGPGTRLTVL.

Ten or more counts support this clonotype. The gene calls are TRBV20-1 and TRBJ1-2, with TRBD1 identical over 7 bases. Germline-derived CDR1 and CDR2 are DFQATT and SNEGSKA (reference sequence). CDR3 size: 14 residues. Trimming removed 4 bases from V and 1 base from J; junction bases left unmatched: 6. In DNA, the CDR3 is TGCAGTGCTATCCCCCGACAGGGTAACTATGGCTACACCTTC. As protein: CSAIPRQGNYGYTF.

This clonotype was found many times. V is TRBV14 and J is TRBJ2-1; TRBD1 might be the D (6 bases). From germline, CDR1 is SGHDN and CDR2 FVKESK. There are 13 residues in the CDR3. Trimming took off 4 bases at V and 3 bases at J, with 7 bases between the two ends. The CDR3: CASSRDNYNEQFF. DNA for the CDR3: TGTGCCAGCAGCCGGGACAACTACAATGAGCAGTTCTTC.

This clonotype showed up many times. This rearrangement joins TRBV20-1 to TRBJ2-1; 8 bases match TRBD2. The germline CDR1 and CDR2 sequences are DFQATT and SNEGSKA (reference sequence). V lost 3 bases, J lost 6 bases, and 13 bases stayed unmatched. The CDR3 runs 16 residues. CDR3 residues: CSARIAGGPDFNEQFF. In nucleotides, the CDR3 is TGCAGTGCTAGGATTGCGGGGGGCCCCGACTTCAATGAGCAGTTCTTC.